This TCR beta chain was sequenced during a study of blood T cell repertoires in COVID-19. Study as a whole: Sites across the United States, Italy and Spain contributed samples from acute and convalescent COVID-19. PBMCs, B-cell-depleted T cells, or T cells were the source of the cDNA or gDNA that made up the material.

How the authors handled the data: Estimation of nucleated cell counts relied on the amplification of reference gene primers. The method was immunoSEQ multiplex PCR; TCRdb's version includes in-frame clones alone and lacks a portion of them. The D gene and trimming were derived from the DNA, and the V and J assignments and clone size from that table. In the table there are about 99,000 clones, 84% of which are singletons. The ends lost 4 bases at V and 4 bases at J; junction bases unmatched: 5. Per germline, CDR1 SQVTM and CDR2 ANQGSEA. The CDR3 has 14 amino acids. This TCR derives from a human donor in a cohort sampled during active COVID-19. The chain carries TRBV29-1 and TRBJ1-5, with 9 nucleotides matching TRBD1. The sample was peripheral blood. The CDR3 region is CSVGGQGTNQPQHF. The CDR3 DNA follows: TGCAGCGTTGGGGGACAGGGAACAAATCAGCCCCAGCATTTT.